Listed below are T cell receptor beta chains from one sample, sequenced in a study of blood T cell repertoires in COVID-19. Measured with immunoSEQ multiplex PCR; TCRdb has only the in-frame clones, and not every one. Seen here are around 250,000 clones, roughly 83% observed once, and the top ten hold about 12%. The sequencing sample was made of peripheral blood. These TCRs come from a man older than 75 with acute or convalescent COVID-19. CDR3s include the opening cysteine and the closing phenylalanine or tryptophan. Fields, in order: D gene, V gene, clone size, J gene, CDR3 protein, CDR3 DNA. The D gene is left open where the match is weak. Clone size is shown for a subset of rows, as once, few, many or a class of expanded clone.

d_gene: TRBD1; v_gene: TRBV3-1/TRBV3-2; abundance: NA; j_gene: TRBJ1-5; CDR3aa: CASSYSGQASINQPQHF; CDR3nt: TGTGCCAGCAGCTACTCAGGACAGGCAAGCATCAATCAGCCCCAGCATTTT
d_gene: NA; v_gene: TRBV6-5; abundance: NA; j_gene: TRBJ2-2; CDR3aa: CATQGVSTGELFF; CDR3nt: TGTGCCACCCAAGGGGTCTCCACCGGGGAGCTGTTTTTT
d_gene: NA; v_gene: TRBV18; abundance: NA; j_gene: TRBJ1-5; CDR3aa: CASSPGDQPQHF; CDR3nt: TGTGCCAGCTCCCCGGGGGATCAGCCCCAGCATTTT
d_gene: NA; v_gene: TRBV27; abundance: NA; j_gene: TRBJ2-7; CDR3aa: CASTPLQSIGYEQYF; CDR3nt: TGTGCCAGCACCCCGTTACAGTCCATCGGCTACGAGCAGTACTTC
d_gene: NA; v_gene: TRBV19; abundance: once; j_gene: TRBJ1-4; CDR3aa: CASSDRVKTTNEKLFF; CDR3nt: TGTGCCAGTAGTGATCGGGTAAAGACAACTAATGAAAAACTGTTTTTT
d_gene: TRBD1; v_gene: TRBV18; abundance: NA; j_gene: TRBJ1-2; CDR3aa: CASSLDRDYGYTF; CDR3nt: TGTGCCAGCTCACTGGACAGGGACTATGGCTACACCTTC
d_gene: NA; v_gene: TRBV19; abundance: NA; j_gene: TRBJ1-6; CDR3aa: CASSTPTGNSPLHF; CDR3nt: TGTGCCAGTAGTACCCCGACCGGGAATTCACCCCTCCACTTT
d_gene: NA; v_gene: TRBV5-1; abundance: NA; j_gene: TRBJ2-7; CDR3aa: CASSLRTSPGNEQYF; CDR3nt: TGCGCCAGCAGCTTAAGGACTTCCCCCGGGAACGAGCAGTACTTC
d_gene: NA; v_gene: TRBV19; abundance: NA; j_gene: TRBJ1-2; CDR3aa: CASPRPGRRTYGYTF; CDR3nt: TGTGCCAGCCCTCGGCCAGGCAGGCGGACTTATGGCTACACCTTC
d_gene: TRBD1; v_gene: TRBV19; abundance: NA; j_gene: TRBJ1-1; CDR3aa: CASSIGGTGGTEAFF; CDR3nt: TGTGCCAGTAGTATAGGCGGGACAGGGGGAACTGAAGCTTTCTTT
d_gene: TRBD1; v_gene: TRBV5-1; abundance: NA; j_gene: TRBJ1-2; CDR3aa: CASSIGTGVYGYTF; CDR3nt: TGCGCCAGCAGCATCGGGACAGGGGTTTATGGCTACACCTTC
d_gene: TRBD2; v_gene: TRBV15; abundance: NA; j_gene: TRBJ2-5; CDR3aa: CATSGGRGETQYF; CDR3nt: TGTGCCACCAGCGGAGGGAGGGGAGAGACCCAGTACTTC
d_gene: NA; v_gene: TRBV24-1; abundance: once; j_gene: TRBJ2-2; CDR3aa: CATSDSGQITGELFF; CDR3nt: TGTGCCACCAGTGATTCTGGACAGATAACCGGGGAGCTGTTTTTT
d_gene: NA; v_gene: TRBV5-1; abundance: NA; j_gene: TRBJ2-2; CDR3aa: CASSLRLGAGELFF; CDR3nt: TGCGCCAGCAGCCTACGACTAGGAGCCGGGGAGCTGTTTTTT
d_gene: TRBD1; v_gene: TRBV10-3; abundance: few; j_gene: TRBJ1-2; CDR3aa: CAISESTGTNYGYTF; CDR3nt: TGTGCCATCAGTGAGTCGACAGGGACGAACTATGGCTACACCTTC
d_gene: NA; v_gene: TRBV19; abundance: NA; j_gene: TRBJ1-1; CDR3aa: CASCCVGGSMNTEAFF; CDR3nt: TGTGCCAGCTGCTGTGTCGGGGGTTCAATGAACACTGAAGCTTTCTTT
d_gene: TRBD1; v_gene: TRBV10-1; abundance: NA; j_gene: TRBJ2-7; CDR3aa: CASSESGTGEDF; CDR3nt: TGCGCCAGCAGTGAGTCGGGGACAGGGGAAGACTTC
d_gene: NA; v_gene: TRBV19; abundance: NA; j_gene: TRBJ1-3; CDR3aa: CASSSTWTLSGNTIYF; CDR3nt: TGTGCCAGTAGTTCTACCTGGACACTCTCTGGAAACACCATATATTTT
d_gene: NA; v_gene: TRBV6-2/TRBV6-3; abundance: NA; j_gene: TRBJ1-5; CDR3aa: CASSYYWGRAEFSNQPQHF; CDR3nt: TGTGCCAGCAGTTATTATTGGGGCAGGGCGGAATTCAGCAATCAGCCCCAGCATTTT
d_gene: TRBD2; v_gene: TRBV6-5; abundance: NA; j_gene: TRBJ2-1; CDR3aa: CASSSQAGGPRNEQFF; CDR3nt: TGTGCCAGCAGTTCTCAAGCGGGAGGGCCGAGGAATGAGCAGTTCTTC
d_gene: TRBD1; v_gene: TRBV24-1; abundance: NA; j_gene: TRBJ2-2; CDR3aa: CATSDTRDRANTGELFF; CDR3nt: TGTGCCACCAGTGATACGAGGGACAGGGCCAACACCGGGGAGCTGTTTTTT
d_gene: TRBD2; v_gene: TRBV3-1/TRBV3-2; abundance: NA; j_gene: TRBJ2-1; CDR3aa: CASSQVGGSSYNEQFF; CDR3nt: TGTGCCAGCAGCCAAGTCGGGGGGAGCTCCTACAATGAGCAGTTCTTC
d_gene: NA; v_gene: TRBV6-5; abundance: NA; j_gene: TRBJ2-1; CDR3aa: CASPEDLGALNEQFF; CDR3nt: TGTGCCAGCCCTGAGGACTTGGGAGCTCTCAATGAGCAGTTCTTC
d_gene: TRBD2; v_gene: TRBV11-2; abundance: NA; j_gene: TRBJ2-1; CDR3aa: CASSPRLAGVGYEQFF; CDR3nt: TGTGCCAGCAGCCCAAGACTAGCGGGGGTAGGCTATGAGCAGTTCTTC
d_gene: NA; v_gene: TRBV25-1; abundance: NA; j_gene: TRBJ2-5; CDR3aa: CASSELEGGTQYF; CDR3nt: TGTGCCAGCAGTGAATTGGAGGGAGGGACCCAGTACTTC
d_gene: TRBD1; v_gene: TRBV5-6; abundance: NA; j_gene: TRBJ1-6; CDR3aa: CASKRGGGNSPLHF; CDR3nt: TGTGCCAGCAAAAGAGGGGGCGGAAATTCACCCCTCCACTTT
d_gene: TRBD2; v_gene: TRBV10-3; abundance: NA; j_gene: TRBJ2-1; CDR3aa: CAISAGTSGYNEQFF; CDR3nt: TGTGCCATCAGTGCCGGGACTAGCGGATACAATGAGCAGTTCTTC
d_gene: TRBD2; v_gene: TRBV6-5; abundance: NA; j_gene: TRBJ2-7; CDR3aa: CASRPLAGGYEQYF; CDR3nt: TGTGCCAGCAGGCCACTAGCGGGGGGCTACGAGCAGTACTTC
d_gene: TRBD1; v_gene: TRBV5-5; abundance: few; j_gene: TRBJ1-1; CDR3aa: CASSSTGTAEAFF; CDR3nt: TGTGCCAGCAGCTCTACCGGGACAGCTGAAGCTTTCTTT
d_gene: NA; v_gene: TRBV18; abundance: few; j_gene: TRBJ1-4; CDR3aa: CASSPRAGAATNEKLFF; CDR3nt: TGTGCCAGCTCACCACGGGCGGGGGCTGCAACTAATGAAAAACTGTTTTTT
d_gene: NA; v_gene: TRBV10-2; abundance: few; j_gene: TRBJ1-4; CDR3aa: CASSEGAREKLFF; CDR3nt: TGCGCCAGCAGTGAGGGGGCACGGGAAAAACTGTTTTTT
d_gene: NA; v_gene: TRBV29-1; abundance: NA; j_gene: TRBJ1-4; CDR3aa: CSYSEGPNEKLFF; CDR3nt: TGCAGCTACTCGGAGGGCCCTAATGAAAAACTGTTTTTT
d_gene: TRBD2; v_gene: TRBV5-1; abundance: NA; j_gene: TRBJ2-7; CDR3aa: CASSLGSGGYEQYF; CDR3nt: TGCGCCAGCAGCTTGGGTAGCGGGGGATACGAGCAGTACTTC
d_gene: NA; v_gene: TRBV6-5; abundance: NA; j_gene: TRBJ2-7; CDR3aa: CASSSTTVRIYEQYF; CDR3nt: TGTGCCAGCAGTTCCACGACTGTGAGGATCTACGAGCAGTACTTC
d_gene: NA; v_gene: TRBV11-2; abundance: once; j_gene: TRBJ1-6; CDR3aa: CASSLDRSGIDSPLHF; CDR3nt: TGTGCCAGCAGCTTAGATAGGTCAGGGATCGATTCACCCCTCCACTTT
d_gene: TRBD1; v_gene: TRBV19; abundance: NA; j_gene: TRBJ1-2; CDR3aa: CASSGDRDPTF; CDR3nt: TGTGCCAGTAGTGGGGACAGGGACCCCACCTTC
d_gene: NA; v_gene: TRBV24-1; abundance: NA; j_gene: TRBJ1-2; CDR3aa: CATSDPDSSYGYTF; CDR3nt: TGTGCCACCAGTGACCCTGACAGCTCCTATGGCTACACCTTC
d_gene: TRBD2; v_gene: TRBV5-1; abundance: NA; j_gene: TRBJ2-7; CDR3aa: CASSGGASGASYEQYF; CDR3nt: TGCGCCAGCAGTGGGGGGGCTAGCGGGGCCTCCTACGAGCAGTACTTC
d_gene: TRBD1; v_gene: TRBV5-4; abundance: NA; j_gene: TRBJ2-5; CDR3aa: CASSLSGTVKETQYF; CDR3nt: TGTGCCAGCAGCTTATCCGGGACAGTAAAAGAGACCCAGTACTTC
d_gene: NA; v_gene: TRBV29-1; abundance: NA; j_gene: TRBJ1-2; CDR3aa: CSVIPRANYGYTF; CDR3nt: TGCAGCGTTATTCCCCGAGCTAACTATGGCTACACCTTC
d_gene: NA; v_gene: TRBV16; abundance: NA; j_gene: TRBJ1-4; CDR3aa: CASSQSGATEKLFF; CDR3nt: TGTGCCAGCAGCCAATCGGGGGCAACGGAAAAACTGTTTTTT
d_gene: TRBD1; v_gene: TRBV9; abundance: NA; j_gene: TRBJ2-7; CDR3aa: CASSGRDRLYEQYF; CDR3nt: TGTGCCAGCAGCGGCCGGGACAGGCTTTACGAGCAGTACTTC
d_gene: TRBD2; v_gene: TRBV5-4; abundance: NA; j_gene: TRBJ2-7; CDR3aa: CASSLEPGLEYEQYF; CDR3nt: TGTGCCAGCAGCTTGGAACCGGGACTAGAATATGAGCAGTACTTC
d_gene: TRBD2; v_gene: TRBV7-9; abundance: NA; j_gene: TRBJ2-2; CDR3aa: CASRPPGLAGPNTGELFF; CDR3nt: TGTGCCAGCAGGCCCCCGGGACTAGCGGGGCCGAACACCGGGGAGCTGTTTTTT
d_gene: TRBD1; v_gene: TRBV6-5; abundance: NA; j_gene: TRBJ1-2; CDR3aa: CASSSPRQGGYGYTF; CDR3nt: TGTGCCAGCAGTTCACCCCGACAGGGGGGTTATGGCTACACCTTC
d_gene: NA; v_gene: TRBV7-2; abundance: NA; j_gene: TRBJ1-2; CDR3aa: CASSLNKGGNYGYTF; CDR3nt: TGTGCCAGCAGCTTAAATAAGGGAGGTAACTATGGCTACACCTTC
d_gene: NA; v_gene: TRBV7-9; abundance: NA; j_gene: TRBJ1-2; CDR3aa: CASSSTENYGYTF; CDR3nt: TGTGCCAGCAGCTCGACAGAGAACTATGGCTACACCTTC
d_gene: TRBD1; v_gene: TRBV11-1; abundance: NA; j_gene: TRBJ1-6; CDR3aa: CASSLRTGNNSPLHF; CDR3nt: TGTGCCAGCAGCTTACGGACAGGGAATAATTCACCCCTCCACTTT
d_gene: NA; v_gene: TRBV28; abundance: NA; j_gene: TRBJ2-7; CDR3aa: CASSLAVGQYF; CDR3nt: TGTGCCAGCAGTTTAGCGGTGGGGCAGTACTTC
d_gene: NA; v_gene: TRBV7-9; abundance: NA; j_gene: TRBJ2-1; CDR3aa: CASSAQASSYNEQFF; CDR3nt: TGTGCCAGCAGCGCTCAAGCGAGCTCCTACAATGAGCAGTTCTTC
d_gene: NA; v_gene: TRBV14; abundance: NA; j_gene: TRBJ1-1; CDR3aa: CASSPGHVFEAFF; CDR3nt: TGTGCCAGCAGCCCGGGACACGTCTTTGAAGCTTTCTTT
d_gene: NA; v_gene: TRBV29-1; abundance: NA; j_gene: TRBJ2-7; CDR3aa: CSAAGLRGNEQYF; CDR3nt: TGCAGCGCTGCGGGACTTAGAGGGAACGAGCAGTACTTC
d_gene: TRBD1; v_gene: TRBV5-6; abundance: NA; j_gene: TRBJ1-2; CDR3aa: CASSLEGTGIAHGYTF; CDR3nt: TGTGCCAGCAGCTTGGAGGGGACAGGGATTGCACATGGCTACACCTTC
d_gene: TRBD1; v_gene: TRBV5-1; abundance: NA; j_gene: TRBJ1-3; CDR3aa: CASSRGQGGNTIYF; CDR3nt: TGCGCCAGCAGCCGGGGACAGGGTGGAAACACCATATATTTT